The 13 T cell receptor beta chains below all came from one sample that was sequenced in a study of human T cells and chemical hapten exposure. Time point here: patch test 2, 6 weeks after DPC sensitization. Treatment here: therapeutic diphenylcyclopropenone sensitization with weekly scalp DPC. TCRdb reprocessed the RACE reads with MiXCR, giving one entry per CDR3 protein. Of about 81,000 distinct CDR3 sequences listed, more than 8.5% are singletons. Sequencing used whole blood, obtained in connection with sensitization to the hapten diphenylcyclopropenone (DPC). These TCRs come from a woman aged 25 to 45 with alopecia areata. Some clones in this sample may be carry-over from other donors' samples.

This clonotype was counted at least ten times. This chain uses TRBV18 with TRBJ1-3; no definite D call. V lost 4 bases and J lost 0, with 13 bases in between. The V gene's germline CDR1 is KGHSH and CDR2 LQKENI. CDR3 length: 16 amino acids. CDR3 coding DNA: TGTGCCAGCTCACATTTGGACGCGAGCTCTGGAAACACCATATATTTT. Translated, it gives CASSHLDASSGNTIYF. The variable domain in full, completed from reference TRBV18 and TRBJ1-3, reads NAGVMQNPRHLVRRRGQEARLRCSPMKGHSHVYWYRQLPEEGLKFMVYLQKENIIDESGMPKERFSAEFPKEGPSILRIQQVVRGDSAAYFCASSHLDASSGNTIYFGEGSWLTVV.

The genes are TRBV28 and TRBJ2-7; TRBD1 matches at 9 bases. V shed 6 bases and J 3 bases; nucleotides not matched to a gene: 9. This CDR3 is built from 15 residues. Germline CDR1 MDHEN, CDR2 SYDVKM. The CDR3 DNA sequence: TGTGCCAGCAGACCCGGGACAGGGACTTACTACGAGCAGTACTTC. Its translation: CASRPGTGTYYEQYF.

This clonotype was detected ten times or more. The chain couples TRBV28 to TRBJ2-7, with D possibly called TRBD1 or TRBD2 (5 bases each). V lost 5 bases and J lost 8, with 19 bases in between. This CDR3 is 14 amino acids long. CDR1 MDHEN and CDR2 SYDVKM come from the germline V gene. The CDR3 nucleotides read TGTGCCAGCAGTCCCGGGACGGCTGAACGAAAGCAGTACTTC. It is translated as CASSPGTAERKQYF.

The V call is TRBV18, the J call TRBJ1-3; D is possibly TRBD1 (6 bases). The CDR3 loop spans 19 amino acids. CDR1 KGHSH and CDR2 LQKENI come from the germline V gene. With 3 bases removed from V and 0 bases from J, the gap between germline ends came to 21 bases. CDR3 sequence (DNA): TGTGCCAGCTCACCGCGACTTACCCCTGGGACAACCTCTGGAAACACCATATATTTT. Translation gives CASSPRLTPGTTSGNTIYF.

This chain connects TRBV9 to TRBJ1-6; the match to TRBD1 covers 7 bases. Germline V gene sequence: CDR1 SGDLS, CDR2 YYNGEE. The junction had 15 bases not matched to a gene; V was cut back by 4 bases and J by 14 bases. The CDR3 spans 15 residues. The CDR3 DNA is TGTGCCAGCAGCCCCACTAGGAGTGGGCAGGGGGCCCTCCACTTT. It codes for CASSPTRSGQGALHF.

The rearrangement joins TRBV5-1 to TRBJ2-2; 8 bases agree with TRBD1. CDR3 size: 18 residues. The V and J ends lost 4 bases and 0 bases, in that order; junction bases with no gene match: 11. CDR1 SGHRS and CDR2 YFSETQ come from the germline V gene. The CDR3 loop reads CASSLKPTGATNTGELFF. CDR3 DNA: TGCGCCAGCAGCCTGAAACCGACAGGGGCGACGAACACCGGGGAGCTGTTTTTT.

This clonotype has a count of ten or more. V usage is TRBV12-5 and J usage is TRBJ2-1, with D perhaps being TRBD1 or TRBD2 (5 bases each). V lost 1 base to trimming and J lost 10 bases, with 11 bases between them. The CDR3 loop spans 13 amino acids. CDR1 and CDR2 from the germline V gene are LGHNT and FRNRAP. CDR3 sequence: CASGLGGSIEQFF. Here the CDR3 DNA reads TGTGCTAGTGGTTTGGGGGGGAGCATAGAGCAGTTCTTC.

The rearrangement uses TRBV28 and TRBJ1-5, with D possibly being TRBD1 (5 bases). The germline gives CDR1 MDHEN, CDR2 SYDVKM. The CDR3 has 19 residues. V lost 7 bases and J lost 6, with 31 bases in between. The CDR3 nucleotides are TGTGCCAGCAATCGAGCAGGGTCCAGTGGGGTTTACTTGGTTCAGCCCCAGCATTTT. Its protein is CASNRAGSSGVYLVQPQHF.

This clonotype was detected many times. The J gene is TRBJ2-3, the V gene TRBV5-1; the D gene is possibly TRBD2 (5 bases). Germline V gene lookup returns CDR1 SGHRS and CDR2 YFSETQ. The CDR3 totals 17 residues. Deletions cut 1 base from V and 2 bases from J, with 17 bases between. The CDR3 sequence: CASSLFASPAPTDTQYF. The CDR3, as DNA: TGCGCCAGCAGCTTGTTTGCTAGCCCAGCACCCACAGATACGCAGTATTTT.

This clonotype was observed many times. The V gene is TRBV11-3, the J gene TRBJ2-1, with unresolved D. In germline, CDR1 is SGHNT, CDR2 YENEEA. Trimming left V 5 bases short and J 1 base short, with 12 bases between. CDR3 length: 15 amino acids. CDR3 DNA sequence: TGTGCCAGCAGCCCCAACGGGTTATCCTACAATGAGCAGTTCTTC. Residues: CASSPNGLSYNEQFF.

This clonotype came up many times. J is TRBJ2-1 and V is TRBV7-8; possible D gene TRBD1, 6 bases. Germline-derived CDR1 and CDR2 are SGHVS and FQNEAQ. The CDR3 sequence is 16 residues long. The V end was cut by 3 bases, the J end by 7 bases, with 19 bases between. The CDR3 region has the DNA TGTGCCAGCAGCTTCGGTTTGACAGGTCCTCGGAATGAGCAGTTCTTC. It is translated as CASSFGLTGPRNEQFF.

In this sample, this clonotype turned up a few times. The chain is built from TRBV9 and TRBJ2-3, with TRBD2 identical over 7 bases. Germline V gives CDR1 SGDLS, CDR2 YYNGEE. The V and J ends lost 4 bases and 2 bases, in that order; junction bases with no gene match: 7. There are 15 residues in the CDR3. CDR3 in amino acids: CASSRGSGNTDTQYF. The CDR3 bases are TGTGCCAGCAGCAGAGGGAGCGGGAACACAGATACGCAGTATTTT. Using reference TRBV9 and TRBJ2-3 for the parts outside the CDR3, the full variable domain is DSGVTQTPKHLITATGQRVTLRCSPRSGDLSVYWYQQSLDQGLQFLIQYYNGEERAKGNILERFSAQQFPDLHSELNLSSLELGDSALYFCASSRGSGNTDTQYFGPGTRLTVL.

This clonotype was seen many times. The chain is built from TRBV25-1 and TRBJ1-1; no reliable D call. There are 13 residues in the CDR3. V gave up 6 bases and J gave up 1 base, with 9 bases separating them. CDR1 and CDR2 from the germline V gene are MGHDK and SYGVNS. CDR3 protein: CASRSFANTEAFF. In DNA form, the CDR3 reads TGTGCCAGCAGATCCTTTGCGAACACTGAAGCTTTCTTT.